This record concerns one T cell receptor (beta chain) sequence. In germline, CDR1 is MGHRA, CDR2 YSYEKL. The CDR3 is 15 amino acids. The J segment lost 4 bases and the V segment lost 4 bases, leaving 6 bases of the junction unmatched. This specimen belongs to a study of T cells in tuberculosis. The overall study: Samples predate treatment or fall within its first 7 days.

Here immunoSEQ multiplex PCR was the method, and the copy in TCRdb shows in-frame clones only, minus some. The sample consists of 25,000 to 40,000 clones, 70% to 90% of them appearing once. The sample's time point: new active TB diagnosis, blood taken before or within 7 days of starting treatment. Each donor contributed about 100,000 T cells on average, unsorted. This TCR was sampled from an adult with tuberculosis. The source was PBMCs, collected at tuberculosis diagnosis. The chain has TRBV4-1 and TRBJ1-1; 10 nucleotides match TRBD1. CDR3 sequence: CASSRGDRGGTEAFF. In DNA form, the CDR3 reads TGCGCCAGCAGCCGGGGGGACAGGGGAGGCACTGAAGCTTTCTTT.